This TCR beta chain was sequenced during a study of shared clonotypes between healthy human individuals. Study-level information: Three CD4 naive, three CD4 memory, two CD8 naive and one CD8 memory plate were used per donor.

Naive CD8 isolation took CD45RO-negative cells positively selected for CCR7 and excluded terminally differentiated effector memory CD45RA+ cells. The repertoire was sequenced with immunoSEQ multiplex PCR; TCRdb's copy has only in-frame clones and lacks some. The table records about 680,000 clones, about 90% of them present only once. The CDR3 runs to 13 residues. This clonotype originated in a man aged 25 to 40 in good health. The sequenced sample was naive CD8+ T cells sorted from blood. The rearrangement uses TRBV21-1 and TRBJ2-7; no check of the table's D call, TRBD2, against the DNA was made. TRBV21-1 is recorded as a pseudogene. CDR3 protein: CASSVKESYEQYF. CDR3 in DNA: TGTGCCAGCAGCGTTAAGGAGTCCTACGAGCAGTACTTC.